Below, 18 T cell receptor beta chains from the same sample are listed, as sequenced in a study of cytomegalovirus exposure and HLA in healthy donors. Amplification used 60 Vbeta primers and 13 Jbeta primers. The method was immunoSEQ multiplex PCR; TCRdb's version includes in-frame clones alone and lacks a portion of them. The sample has about 110,000 clones; 15% are singletons. Sample: PBMCs. Receptors were obtained from a female donor in good health and CMV-seronegative.

The chain couples TRBV6-6 to TRBJ2-5; TRBD2 matches at 7 bases. The CDR3 contains 15 residues. Trimming took 2 bases from V and 2 from J; bases not matched to a gene: 5. Per germline, CDR1 MNHNY and CDR2 SVGAGI (reference sequence). The CDR3 is CASSYRDYSQETQYF. The DNA of the CDR3 is TGTGCCAGCAGTTACCGGGACTATTCTCAAGAGACCCAGTACTTC.

The chain uses TRBV7-8 and TRBJ2-5; D is uncertain. V was pared by 4 bases and J by 0 bases, with 12 bases between. The CDR3 totals 15 residues. Germline assignment: CDR1 SGHVS and CDR2 FQNEAQ. The CDR3: CASSSEVSYQETQYF. CDR3 nucleotide sequence: TGTGCCAGCAGCTCAGAGGTGTCCTACCAAGAGACCCAGTACTTC.

This rearrangement joins TRBV5-6 to TRBJ1-4, with D hard to call. Germline CDR1 reads SGHDT; CDR2 reads YYEEEE. V gave up 0 bases and J gave up 3 bases, with 12 bases separating them. The CDR3 runs 16 residues. For the CDR3, the DNA is TGTGCCAGCAGCTTGGCCTTCGGAGGGCCTAATGAAAAACTGTTTTTT. It specifies CASSLAFGGPNEKLFF.

J is TRBJ2-1 and V is TRBV10-2; 9 bases fit TRBD1. The CDR3 has 15 residues. CDR1 is WSHSY and CDR2 is SAAADI in the germline V gene. The junction had 11 bases not matched to a gene; V was cut back by 7 bases and J by 7 bases. DNA of the CDR3: TGCGCCAGCATTGCCGGGACAGGGAATTTTAATGAGCAGTTCTTC. It translates to CASIAGTGNFNEQFF.

The chain is built from TRBV6-5 and TRBJ2-2, with TRBD1 matching 11 bases. The CDR3 totals 15 residues. CDR1 and CDR2 (germline): MNHEY, SVGAGI. Germline trimming cut 7 bases from V and 7 bases from J; bases unmatched to any gene: 8. The DNA for the CDR3 is TGTGCCAGCAATCTGGACAGGGGGCTGATCGGGGAGCTGTTTTTT. Protein product: CASNLDRGLIGELFF.

This clone was seen a handful of times. The J gene is TRBJ2-1, the V gene TRBV5-4; D is ambiguous. The CDR3 contains 15 residues. Trimming cost V 1 base and J 0 bases, with 8 bases left between them. Germline V gene sequence: CDR1 SGHNT, CDR2 YYREEE (reference sequence). The CDR3 loop reads CASSLYTSSYNEQFF. In DNA form, the CDR3 reads TGTGCCAGCAGCTTGTATACGAGCTCCTACAATGAGCAGTTCTTC.

J is TRBJ2-7 and V is TRBV28, with a weak D call TRBD1 (8 bases). In germline, CDR1 is MDHEN, CDR2 SYDVKM. CDR3 length: 14 amino acids. V lost 8 bases to trimming and J lost 2 bases, with 16 bases between them. The CDR3 loop reads CASRTGRGTYEQYF. CDR3 bases: TGTGCCAGCCGGACAGGGCGGGGGACCTACGAGCAGTACTTC.

This clone has only a few counts. The rearrangement joins TRBV5-4 to TRBJ2-3, with TRBD2 matching 9 bases. CDR1 is SGHNT and CDR2 is YYREEE in the germline V gene (reference sequence). The V and J ends lost 1 base and 5 bases, in that order; junction bases with no gene match: 5. The CDR3 is 15 residues long. CDR3 sequence reads: CASSLPSGNEDTQYF. The CDR3 nucleotides are TGTGCCAGCAGCTTGCCTAGCGGGAACGAAGATACGCAGTATTTT.

This clone was seen many times. The genes are TRBV5-6 and TRBJ2-1; D is perhaps TRBD2 (5 bases). The germline CDR1 and CDR2 sequences are SGHDT and YYEEEE. The CDR3 spans 15 residues. Trimming stripped 4 bases from V and 0 bases from J, with 11 bases between. CDR3: CASSPPSGSYNEQFF. The CDR3 region has the DNA TGTGCCAGCAGCCCCCCGAGCGGCTCCTACAATGAGCAGTTCTTC.

The V call is TRBV10-2, the J call TRBJ2-7; TRBD2 matches at 15 bases. The CDR3 has 16 amino acids. CDR1 is WSHSY, CDR2 SAAADI, per germline. J gave up 3 bases and V 6 bases, and 6 bases lay outside the gene matches. The CDR3 here is CASRQGLAGGNYEQYF. In nucleotides, the CDR3 is TGCGCCAGCAGGCAGGGACTAGCGGGAGGAAACTACGAGCAGTACTTC.

This clone was counted a few times. The chain joins TRBV27 to TRBJ2-1, with 9 bases identical to TRBD1. Germline V gene data show CDR1 as MNHEY and CDR2 as SMNVEV (reference sequence). The CDR3 loop spans 15 amino acids. J lost 6 bases, V lost 6 bases, and 9 bases had no gene match. The CDR3 nucleotides are TGTGCCAGCAGCCCCTGGACAGGGGAAGGCAATGAGCAGTTCTTC. Protein sequence: CASSPWTGEGNEQFF.

V usage is TRBV5-1 and J usage is TRBJ1-3; D is unresolved. The germline V gene encodes CDR1 SGHRS and CDR2 YFSETQ. The V end was cut by 3 bases, the J end by 3 bases, with 7 bases between. The CDR3 consists of 13 residues. CDR3 DNA: TGCGCCAGCAGCTACGGGAATGGAAACACCATATATTTT. Protein product: CASSYGNGNTIYF.

The chain employs TRBV30 and TRBJ1-1, with D perhaps matching TRBD1 (6 bases). Germline V gene data show CDR1 as GTSNPN and CDR2 as SVGIG (reference sequence). The CDR3 spans 13 residues. V lost 4 bases to trimming and J lost 8 bases, with 17 bases between them. The CDR3 DNA is TGTGCCTGGAACTACGGGGGGCAGGGGGAAGCTTTCTTT. Protein sequence: CAWNYGGQGEAFF.

The rearrangement joins TRBV5-4 to TRBJ1-1; D possibly corresponds to TRBD1 (6 bases). The germline V gene has CDR1 SGHNT and CDR2 YYREEE (reference sequence). V gave up 0 bases and J gave up 3 bases, with 18 bases separating them. CDR3 size: 17 residues. The CDR3 loop reads CASSLGGAGAGDTEAFF. In nucleotides, the CDR3 is TGTGCCAGCAGCTTGGGGGGGGCGGGGGCAGGAGACACTGAAGCTTTCTTT.

The chain couples TRBV5-1 to TRBJ2-1; the D is unclear. Per germline, CDR1 SGHRS and CDR2 YFSETQ. This CDR3 contains 15 residues. With 0 bases removed from V and 7 bases from J, the gap between germline ends came to 14 bases. The CDR3 bases are TGCGCCAGCAGCTTGGCCTTTAGCTCGCGTAATGAGCAGTTCTTC. Its protein product is CASSLAFSSRNEQFF.

This chain connects TRBV27 to TRBJ2-7, with 8 bases lining up with TRBD1. The CDR3 consists of 14 residues. CDR1 and CDR2 (germline): MNHEY, SMNVEV (reference sequence). The V segment lost 4 bases and the J segment 7 bases; nucleotides outside the gene matches: 9. DNA of the CDR3: TGTGCCAGCAGTTCTCTGTCCCGGGACAGGGAGCAGTACTTC. Protein product: CASSSLSRDREQYF.

This clone was detected a few times. The rearrangement links TRBV7-6 to TRBJ2-5; no firm D call. Trimming took off 6 bases at V and 5 bases at J, with 13 bases between the two ends. CDR1 SGHVS and CDR2 FNYEAQ come from the germline V gene. There are 13 residues in the CDR3. In nucleotides, the CDR3 is TGTGCCAGCAGGGCCGGTTTGGAGGAGACCCAGTACTTC. Translating it yields CASRAGLEETQYF.

This clone was observed a handful of times. The chain combines TRBV15 with TRBJ2-5, with a possible D match to TRBD2 (6 bases). Per the germline V gene, CDR1 is LNHNV and CDR2 is YYDKDF (reference sequence). Trimming shortened V by 0 bases and J by 3 bases, and 20 bases separated the two germline ends. The CDR3 totals 18 residues. The CDR3 region has the DNA TGTGCCACCAGCAGAGATCCCCTCGATATGACGGGAGAAGAGACCCAGTACTTC. It specifies CATSRDPLDMTGEETQYF.